This entry is about one T cell receptor beta chain. The target antigen is unknown. The sample comes from a study of cytomegalovirus exposure and HLA in healthy donors. Study details: Earlier sequencing of some 170 million T cells yielded around 100 million unique TCR beta sequences. Findings of the study overall: The presence/absence work took it that sequencing depth was about the same across donors. A link between a missense DCLRE1C variant and TCR beta V- and J-gene trimming emerged from a later analysis.

J gave up 4 bases and V 0 bases, and 6 bases lay outside the gene matches. The CDR3 is 17 amino acids. Germline V gene data show CDR1 as KGHSH and CDR2 as LQKENI. The PCR contained 60 Vbeta and 13 Jbeta primers. Sequenced by immunoSEQ multiplex PCR; TCRdb stores in-frame clones only, minus some. The sample has some 100,000 clones; around two thirds are singletons. Each of the donors was a healthy bone marrow donor. The rearrangement joins TRBV18 to TRBJ2-2, with 9 bases that match TRBD1. This TCR derives from a human donor in good health. Sequenced sample: PBMCs. In DNA, the CDR3 is TGTGCCAGCTCACCACCGAACAGGGGGCAGGTCACCGGGGAGCTGTTTTTT. Translating gives CASSPPNRGQVTGELFF.